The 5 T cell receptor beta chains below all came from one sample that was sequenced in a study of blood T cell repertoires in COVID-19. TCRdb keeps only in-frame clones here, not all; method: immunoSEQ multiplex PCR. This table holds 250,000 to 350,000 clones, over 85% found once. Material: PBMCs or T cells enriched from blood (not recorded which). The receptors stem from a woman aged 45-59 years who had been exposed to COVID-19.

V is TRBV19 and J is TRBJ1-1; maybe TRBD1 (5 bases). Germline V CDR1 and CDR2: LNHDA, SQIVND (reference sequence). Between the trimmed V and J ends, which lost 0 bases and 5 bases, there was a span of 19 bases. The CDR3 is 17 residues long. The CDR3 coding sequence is TGTGCCAGTAGTATAGATCGTCCTCTTCGGGGGGGGACTGAAGCTTTCTTT. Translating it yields CASSIDRPLRGGTEAFF. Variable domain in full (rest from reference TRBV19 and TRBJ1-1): DGGITQSPKYLFRKEGQNVTLSCEQNLNHDAMYWYRQDPGQGLRLIYYSQIVNDFQKGDIAEGYSVSREKKESFPLTVTSAQKNPTAFYLCASSIDRPLRGGTEAFFGQGTRLTVV.

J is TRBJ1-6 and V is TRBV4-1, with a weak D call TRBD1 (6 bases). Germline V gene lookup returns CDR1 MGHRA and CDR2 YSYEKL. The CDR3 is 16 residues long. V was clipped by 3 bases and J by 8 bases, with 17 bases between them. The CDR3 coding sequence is TGCGCCAGCAGCCATCACCCGGGGACATCGGATTCACCCCTCCACTTT. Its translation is CASSHHPGTSDSPLHF.

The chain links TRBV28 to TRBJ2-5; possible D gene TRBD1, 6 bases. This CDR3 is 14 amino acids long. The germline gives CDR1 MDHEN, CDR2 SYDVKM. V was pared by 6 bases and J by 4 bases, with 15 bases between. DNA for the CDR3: TGTGCCAGCAGAGACAGGTTCCGTTTAGAGACCCAGTACTTC. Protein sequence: CASRDRFRLETQYF.

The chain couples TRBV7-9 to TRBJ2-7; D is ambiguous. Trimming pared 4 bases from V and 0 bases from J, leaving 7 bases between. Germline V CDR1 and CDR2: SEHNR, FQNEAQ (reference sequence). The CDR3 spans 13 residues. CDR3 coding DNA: TGTGCCAGCAGCTCCGACATCTCCTACGAGCAGTACTTC. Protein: CASSSDISYEQYF.

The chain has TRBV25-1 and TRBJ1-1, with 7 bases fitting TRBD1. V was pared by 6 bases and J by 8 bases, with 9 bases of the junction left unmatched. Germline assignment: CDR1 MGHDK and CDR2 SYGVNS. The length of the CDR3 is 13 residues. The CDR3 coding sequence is TGTGCCAGCAGAAAAACAGGGGAAACAGAAGCTTTCTTT. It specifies CASRKTGETEAFF.